This T cell receptor (beta chain) was obtained from a study of T cells in narcolepsy. Overall study results and limits: Autoreactive clonotypes reportedly recurred in blood of same and different patients, not controls. HCRT-specific and TRIB2-specific autoreactive clonotypes appeared among same-patient CSF and blood CD4+ clonotypes.

TCRdb's table, derived via immunoSEQ multiplex PCR, lists solely in-frame clones and lacks some. Of 26,000 or so clones in the sample, roughly 86% are singletons; the top ten hold around 1.1%. Turning to this clone: The target antigen is unknown.

The V and J ends lost 1 base and 1 base respectively, with 10 bases between them. The CDR3 contains 15 residues. Germline CDR1 and CDR2: SGHRS and YFSETQ. The TCR comes from a human donor with narcolepsy. Specimen: CD45RA- memory CD4+ T cells from PBMCs. V is TRBV5-1 and J is TRBJ2-3, with D perhaps TRBD2 (5 bases). The CDR3 DNA reads as TGCGCCAGCAGCTTGTACGGGGAGCGCACAGATACGCAGTATTTT. Translation: CASSLYGERTDTQYF.